This T cell receptor (beta chain) comes out of a study of T cells in tuberculosis. Study-wide background: Sequenced TCRs come from CD1B-GMM tetramer-binding T cells.

TCR-alpha and TCR-beta chains were sequenced unpaired. The method was immunoSEQ multiplex PCR; TCRdb's version includes in-frame clones alone and lacks a portion of them. In the table there are about 58,000 clones, 88% of which are singletons. Thawed, overnight-rested PBMC were stained with GMM-loaded CD1B tetramer, viability dye and anti-CD3, then sorted. The lipid loaded on the CD1B tetramers was C32 glucose monomycolate from Rhodococcus equi. Each donor contributed roughly 100,000 sorted tetramer-negative cells. With V trimmed by 0 bases and J by 8 bases, 14 bases remained unmatched. From germline, CDR1 is SGHVS and CDR2 FQNEAQ. The CDR3 totals 18 residues.

This chain uses TRBV7-8 with TRBJ2-1, with 9 positions matching TRBD2. Sequencing input: CD1b-GMM tetramer-negative cells sorted from PBMCs. This clonotype was sampled from an adult woman with latent tuberculosis. The CDR3 sequence: CASSLARGSSGENYEQFF. The CDR3 DNA follows: TGTGCCAGCAGCTTAGCTAGGGGGTCTAGCGGGGAGAACTATGAGCAGTTCTTC.